This paragraph reports one T cell receptor (beta chain). Germline V CDR1 and CDR2: LGHNA, YSLEER. The CDR3 loop spans 17 amino acids. V was cut by 2 bases and J by 3 bases, with 16 bases left in between. In the original analysis: Reference gene primer amplification gave estimated nucleated cell counts. The data were produced by immunoSEQ multiplex PCR, yet TCRdb's version contains in-frame clones alone and is incomplete. Clonal size and the V and J genes are those of that table, whereas D and trimming came from the DNA. The sample lists approximately 180,000 clones, 87% occurring once. The record originates from a study of blood T cell repertoires in COVID-19. Study-level information: Sources were T cells, B-cell-depleted T cells, or PBMCs; the material itself was cDNA or gDNA.

Clinical history reported by participants formed the basis on which cohorts were assigned. The sample comprised PBMCs or T cells enriched from blood (not recorded which). The receptor comes from a human donor with acute COVID-19. The donor label of this sample is uncertain. The chain joins TRBV4-3 to TRBJ2-2, with D maybe TRBD1 (6 bases). CDR3 nucleotides: TGCGCCAGCAGCCAAAAGGGACACGAAAAATACACCGGGGAGCTGTTTTTT. This encodes CASSQKGHEKYTGELFF.